The 23 T cell receptor beta chains listed next were all sequenced from one sample in a study of CXCR3 chemokines and chemotherapy response in bladder cancer. A single record per CDR3 protein comes from TCRdb applying MiXCR to the PCR reads. Among 1,500 to 2,000 distinct CDR3 sequences listed, 20% to 25% were seen once. Sampling took place from a patient whose treatment included neoadjuvant chemotherapy. The receptors originated from a human donor with bladder cancer that did not respond to neoadjuvant chemotherapy.

Remarks on this clonotype: One base separates it from a far larger clone, so it is likely a read error. DNA of the CDR3: TGTGCCAGCAGTGAAGCGGGCGGGACAGGGGTAACGGGTGAGCAGTACTTC. It translates to CASSEAGGTGVTGEQYF. V and J are TRBV6-1 and TRBJ2-7, with 10 bases fitting TRBD1. Germline values: CDR1 MNHNS, CDR2 SASEGT. Germline trimming cut 0 bases from V and 7 bases from J; bases unmatched to any gene: 12. This CDR3 has 17 residues.

Many counts were recorded for this clonotype. The chain recombines TRBV12-3 or TRBV12-4 with TRBJ2-5, with D tentatively TRBD1 (6 bases). Trimming shortened V by 5 bases and J by 9 bases, and 16 bases separated the two germline ends. The CDR3 is 13 amino acids. The CDR3 bases are TGTGCCAGCAGTGCTATAGGGGGTGGGTCCCAGTACTTC. This codes for CASSAIGGGSQYF.

Notes on this clonotype: A far larger clone is only one base removed, so a read error is likely. The rearrangement joins TRBV6-5 to TRBJ2-1, with D tentatively TRBD2 (5 bases). The CDR3 spans 13 residues. V lost 5 bases and J lost 10, with 15 bases in between. CDR1 is MNHEY and CDR2 is SVGAGI in the germline V gene. The DNA for the CDR3 is TGTGCCAGCAGTGCGGGTCTACGTGGGGAGCAGTTCTTC. The encoded protein is CASSAGLRGEQFF.

In this sample, this clonotype is medium-sized (0.01 to 0.1%). The genes are TRBV7-2 and TRBJ1-4; D uncertain. The ends were cut back, 3 bases at V and 5 bases at J, with 1 base in the middle. The germline CDR1 and CDR2 sequences are SGHTA and FQGNSA. This CDR3 spans 11 amino acids. The CDR3 DNA follows: TGTGCCAGCAGCTTGAATGAAAAACTGTTTTTT. It encodes CASSLNEKLFF.

By share, this clonotype ranks as medium-sized. This chain connects TRBV5-4 to TRBJ1-2; possibly TRBD1 for D (5 bases). The V gene lost 4 bases and the J gene lost 5 bases, with 15 bases spanning the gap. The CDR3 runs to 14 residues. CDR1 and CDR2 (germline): SGHNT, YYREEE (reference sequence). CDR3 sequence (DNA): TGTGCCAGCAGCCGGGCCCAGGGCCCTTATGGCTACACCTTC. As protein: CASSRAQGPYGYTF.

Relative to its sample, this clonotype is large. CDR3 sequence: CSVATGAFYNEQFF. The CDR3, as DNA: TGCAGCGTAGCGACAGGGGCCTTCTACAATGAGCAGTTCTTC. This chain links TRBV29-1 with TRBJ2-1, with 8 bases identical to TRBD1. J lost 3 bases, V lost 6 bases, and 7 bases had no gene match. Germline loops: CDR1 SQVTM, CDR2 ANQGSEA. The CDR3 loop spans 14 amino acids.

This clonotype was observed many times. The chain combines TRBV27 with TRBJ2-6; D is unclear. The V end lost 4 bases, the J end lost 1 base, and 8 bases lay between the germline ends. This CDR3 is built from 15 residues. Germline assignment: CDR1 MNHEY and CDR2 SMNVEV (reference sequence). In nucleotides, the CDR3 is TGTGCCAGCAGTTCGGACGGGTCTGGGGCCAACGTCCTGACTTTC. Protein: CASSSDGSGANVLTF.

This clonotype counts as large. The J gene is TRBJ2-5, the V gene TRBV7-2, with a tentative D call TRBD1 (6 bases). The ends were cut back, 3 bases at V and 1 base at J, with 9 bases in the middle. Per the germline V gene, CDR1 is SGHTA and CDR2 is FQGNSA. The CDR3 consists of 14 residues. CDR3: CASSFRQAQETQYF. The CDR3 DNA follows: TGTGCCAGCAGCTTCAGACAGGCCCAAGAGACCCAGTACTTC.

This clonotype was recorded many times. The J gene is TRBJ2-3, the V gene TRBV20-1; 9 bases line up with TRBD1. With V trimmed by 1 base and J by 2 bases, 7 bases remained unmatched. This CDR3 has 16 residues. Germline V gene lookup returns CDR1 DFQATT and CDR2 SNEGSKA (reference sequence). Here the CDR3 DNA reads TGCAGTGCTAGAGGGGGGAACAGGGGGCTCACAGATACGCAGTATTTT. As protein: CSARGGNRGLTDTQYF.

This clonotype was seen ten or more times. The V gene is TRBV28, the J gene TRBJ1-3; 7 positions agree with TRBD1. J was trimmed by 4 bases and V by 4 bases; bases with no gene match: 7. Looked up from germline, CDR1 is MDHEN and CDR2 is SYDVKM. The CDR3 runs to 15 residues. CDR3 DNA sequence: TGTGCCAGCAGTTACCCGGACAGGTGGGGAAACACCATATATTTT. This gives the protein CASSYPDRWGNTIYF.

This clonotype counts as large. J is TRBJ1-2 and V is TRBV6-1, with 11 bases matching TRBD1. The CDR3 covers 14 residues. V shed 4 bases and J 5 bases; nucleotides not matched to a gene: 3. The germline V gene encodes CDR1 MNHNS and CDR2 SASEGT. CDR3 sequence: CASSGTGGSYGYTF. Here the CDR3 DNA reads TGTGCCAGCAGTGGGACAGGGGGCAGTTATGGCTACACCTTC.

This clonotype was observed a handful of times. The CDR3 reads CMAGNTIYF. The CDR3, as DNA: TGCATGGCGGGAAACACCATATATTTT. The V and J genes are TRBV23-1 and TRBJ1-3; D is unresolved. TRBV23-1 is marked as an open reading frame, function uncertain. The CDR3 length is 9 residues.

In its sample, this clonotype is medium-sized. This chain uses TRBV28 with TRBJ2-3; D ambiguous. The CDR3 spans 14 residues. Germline assignment: CDR1 MDHEN and CDR2 SYDVKM. Trimming took off 3 bases at V and 1 base at J, with 8 bases between the two ends. CDR3 DNA: TGTGCCAGCAGTTTCATATCAGGCACAGATACGCAGTATTTT. This encodes CASSFISGTDTQYF.

For this clonotype: Since a far larger clone is one base different, this is likely a read error. The chain has TRBV24-1 and TRBJ2-7; D may correspond to TRBD1 or TRBD2 (5 bases each). V gave up 0 bases and J gave up 7 bases, with 15 bases separating them. CDR1 and CDR2 (germline): KGHDR, SFDVKD. This CDR3 comprises 15 residues. CDR3 protein: CATSDLWGSYNEQYF. The CDR3 coding sequence is TGTGCCACCAGTGATTTGTGGGGGTCCTACAATGAGCAGTACTTC.

With respect to this clonotype: This likely reflects a read error, since a far larger clone is one base away. The CDR3 coding sequence is TGTGCCAGCAGCTTCCAGGGAACCAAAAACATTCAGTTCTTC. Its protein product is CASSFQGTKNIQFF. The chain is built from TRBV7-9 and TRBJ2-1; possible D gene TRBD1, 5 bases. This CDR3 has 14 residues. CDR1 is SEHNR, CDR2 FQNEAQ, per germline (reference sequence). V lost 3 bases, J lost 13 bases, and 19 bases lay in between.

Concerning this clonotype: A single base is all that separates this from a far larger clone, so a read error is likely. CDR3 in DNA: TGTGGCATCAAAGCAGCAGGGGGCGACTATGGCTACACCTTC. This sequence encodes CGIKAAGGDYGYTF. The chain joins TRBV6-5 to TRBJ1-2; 8 bases are shared with TRBD1. Germline V gene sequence: CDR1 MNHEY, CDR2 SVGAGI. The CDR3 sequence is 14 residues long.

This clonotype was counted a few times. The chain links TRBV4-1 to TRBJ2-1; 9 positions agree with TRBD2. J gave up 8 bases and V 0 bases, and 17 bases lay outside the gene matches. Germline V gene lookup returns CDR1 MGHRA and CDR2 YSYEKL. CDR3 length: 19 residues. CDR3 sequence: CASSQDPAGGGVGSDEQFF. The CDR3 DNA sequence: TGCGCCAGCAGCCAAGATCCAGCGGGGGGCGGGGTTGGTTCCGATGAGCAGTTCTTC.

This clonotype was counted ten times or more. The rearrangement links TRBV28 to TRBJ1-1; no definite D call. Between the trimmed V and J ends, which lost 2 bases and 6 bases, there was a span of 7 bases. Germline CDR1 MDHEN, CDR2 SYDVKM. The CDR3 sequence is 12 residues long. This CDR3 reads CASSLQRAEAFF. Written as DNA, the CDR3 is TGTGCCAGCAGTTTACAGCGTGCTGAAGCTTTCTTT.

This clonotype was seen more than once but under ten times. The V gene is TRBV14, the J gene TRBJ1-3; 9 bases agree with TRBD1. Losses at the gene ends were 4 bases for V and 2 bases for J; bases not matched to a gene: 3. Germline V CDR1 and CDR2: SGHDN, FVKESK. The CDR3 covers 15 residues. CDR3 loop: CASSPRTGAGNTIYF. The CDR3 DNA sequence: TGTGCCAGCAGCCCCAGGACAGGGGCTGGAAACACCATATATTTT.

By frequency in the sample, this clonotype is large. The rearrangement uses TRBV18 and TRBJ1-2, with TRBD1 as a possible D gene (5 bases). Germline CDR1 reads KGHSH; CDR2 reads LQKENI. CDR3 length: 15 amino acids. The germline V and J ends were trimmed by 3 bases and 0 bases, with 11 bases remaining between them. CDR3 loop: CASSPGRRANYGYTF. Written as DNA, the CDR3 is TGTGCCAGCTCACCGGGACGGCGAGCTAACTATGGCTACACCTTC.

The chain joins TRBV5-4 to TRBJ2-3; 14 bases are a match to TRBD2. Per the germline V gene, CDR1 is SGHNT and CDR2 is YYREEE (reference sequence). J gave up 5 bases and V 5 bases, and 4 bases lay outside the gene matches. CDR3 length: 15 amino acids. DNA of the CDR3: TGTGCCAGCAGGCCGGGGACTAGCGGGGGAGATACGCAGTATTTT. Amino acid sequence: CASRPGTSGGDTQYF.

As regards this clonotype: With a far larger clone one base away, a read error is the likely cause. The CDR3 ends on some other residue instead of the conserved phenylalanine or tryptophan, so this is likely a read error. The CDR3 nucleotides are TGTGCCAGCAGTTACACCCCGGCACCCTCCTACAATGAGCAGTTCTCC. Amino acid sequence: CASSYTPAPSYNEQFS. The chain recombines TRBV7-2 with TRBJ2-1, with D hard to call. Germline CDR1 and CDR2: SGHTA and FQGNSA. Trimming took 6 bases from V and 0 from J, leaving 15 bases between them. The CDR3 spans 16 residues.

In this sample, this clonotype is medium-sized (0.01 to 0.1%). CDR3 DNA sequence: TGCAGCGTTCCCTCCACGAACACTGAAGCTTTCTTT. This translates into CSVPSTNTEAFF. The gene calls are TRBV29-1 and TRBJ1-1; D is uncertain. CDR3 length: 12 amino acids. Per the germline V gene, CDR1 is SQVTM and CDR2 is ANQGSEA. Trimming cost V 5 bases and J 1 base, with 8 bases left between them.